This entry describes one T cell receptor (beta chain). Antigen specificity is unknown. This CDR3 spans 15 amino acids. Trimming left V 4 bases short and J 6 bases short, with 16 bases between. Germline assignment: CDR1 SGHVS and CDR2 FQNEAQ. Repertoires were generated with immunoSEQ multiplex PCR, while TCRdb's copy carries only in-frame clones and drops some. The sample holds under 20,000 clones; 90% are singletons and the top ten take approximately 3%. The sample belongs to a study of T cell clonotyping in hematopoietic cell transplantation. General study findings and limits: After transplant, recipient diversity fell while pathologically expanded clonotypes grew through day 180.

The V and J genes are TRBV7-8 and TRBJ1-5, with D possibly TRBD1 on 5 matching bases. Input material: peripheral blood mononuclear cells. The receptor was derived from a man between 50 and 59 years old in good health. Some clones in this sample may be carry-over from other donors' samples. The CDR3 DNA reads TGTGCCAGCAGCTCCGACGGGGGTGGTACTCAGCCCCAGCATTTT. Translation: CASSSDGGGTQPQHF.